Each of the 23 T cell receptor beta chains below was sequenced from the same sample in a study of T cells expressing NK-cell markers. TCRdb re-called the 5' RACE reads and catalogs CDR3 proteins one per entry, DNA excluded. This table holds 440,000 or so distinct CDR3 sequences. Sequencing was done on a sample of blood T cells: a sorted CD56 or NKG2C T cell subset, CD4+ or CD8+ T cells, or bulk PBMC T cells (not recorded which). These receptors were collected from a woman aged 18-70 years in good health.

CDR3 sequence reads: CASLKTDTQYF. V is TRBV6-6 and J is TRBJ2-3. The length of the CDR3 is 11 residues. Germline CDR1 MNHNY, CDR2 SVGAGI (reference sequence).

The genes are TRBV3-1 and TRBJ2-2; the D gene TCRdb calls, TRBD2, cannot be checked with no DNA. This CDR3 region has 14 residues. Looked up from germline, CDR1 is LGHDT and CDR2 is YNNKEL (reference sequence). CDR3 loop: CASSLLSGSGELFF.

The chain joins TRBV12-3 or TRBV12-4 to TRBJ1-4; there is no DNA to check the TCRdb D call of TRBD1. The CDR3 covers 15 residues. CDR3 sequence reads: CASSYTGTGDEKLFF.

The chain combines TRBV9 with TRBJ2-3; the TRBD2 assignment by TCRdb is unverifiable without DNA. Germline V gene sequence: CDR1 SGDLS, CDR2 YYNGEE. The CDR3 loop spans 15 amino acids. The CDR3 sequence: CASSAVGAGLDTQYF.

V usage is TRBV5-1 and J usage is TRBJ1-6; TCRdb proposes TRBD1, but this gene call is untestable without DNA. CDR1 and CDR2 from the germline V gene are SGHRS and YFSETQ. This CDR3 is 16 amino acids long. The CDR3 protein is CASSLAARGNNSPLHF.

V gene TRBV10-3 combines with J gene TRBJ1-3. Looked up from germline, CDR1 is ENHRY and CDR2 is SYGVKD. The CDR3 is made up of 12 amino acids. The CDR3: CASRGSGNTIYF.

The chain joins TRBV12-3 or TRBV12-4 to TRBJ1-1. This CDR3 has 15 residues. The chain's CDR3 is CASSFSTPSNTEAFF.

The rearrangement uses TRBV11-3 and TRBJ2-2; lacking DNA, the TRBD1 call made by TCRdb goes unchecked. The CDR3 spans 16 residues. Germline lookup yields CDR1 SGHNT and CDR2 YENEEA. CDR3: CASSPGGSANTGELFF.

The chain links TRBV12-3 or TRBV12-4 to TRBJ2-5; there is no DNA to check the TCRdb D call of TRBD1. This CDR3 contains 16 residues. The chain's CDR3 is CASSPGSDRPQETQYF.

This chain uses TRBV18 with TRBJ2-7. Germline V gene data show CDR1 as KGHSH and CDR2 as LQKENI. This CDR3 is built from 12 residues. CDR3 in amino acids: CASSPVVGAQYF. The full variable domain, rest sourced from reference TRBV18 and TRBJ2-7, is NAGVMQNPRHLVRRRGQEARLRCSPMKGHSHVYWYRQLPEEGLKFMVYLQKENIIDESGMPKERFSAEFPKEGPSILRIQQVVRGDSAAYFCASSPVVGAQYFGPGTRLTVT.

The chain combines TRBV18 with TRBJ1-2. CDR3 length: 13 amino acids. The germline CDR1 and CDR2 sequences are KGHSH and LQKENI. CDR3: CASSPRGFYGYTF.

The chain joins TRBV20-1 to TRBJ2-3; no DNA is available, so the TRBD1 call from TCRdb remains unchecked. The CDR3 contains 14 residues. CDR1 DFQATT and CDR2 SNEGSKA come from the germline V gene (reference sequence). The CDR3 loop reads CSATDREGTDTQYF.

This chain uses TRBV7-6 with TRBJ1-1; TCRdb names TRBD1, which stays unverified in the absence of DNA. Germline V gene data show CDR1 as SGHVS and CDR2 as FNYEAQ. The CDR3 spans 15 residues. Here the CDR3 reads CASRSTGTGNTEAFF.

The rearrangement uses TRBV5-4 and TRBJ2-3; TCRdb reports TRBD2, a call that lacks DNA to check it against. This CDR3 spans 17 amino acids. Germline assignment: CDR1 SGHNT and CDR2 YYREEE (reference sequence). The CDR3 protein is CASSEGIGASGTDTQYF.

The J gene is TRBJ2-3, the V gene TRBV7-2. Germline lookup yields CDR1 SGHTA and CDR2 FQGNSA. CDR3 length: 13 amino acids. The CDR3 spells CASTAGGSDTQYF.

This chain connects TRBV4-3 to TRBJ2-5; checking the TCRdb D call of TRBD1 is not possible without DNA. The CDR3 has 15 residues. CDR1 is LGHNA and CDR2 is YSLEER in the germline V gene. The CDR3 loop is CASSPGPLVKETQYF.

J is TRBJ2-2 and V is TRBV7-9; the D call of TRBD1 rests on TCRdb alone, since no DNA is present to check it. There are 15 residues in the CDR3. The germline V gene has CDR1 SEHNR and CDR2 FQNEAQ (reference sequence). CDR3 sequence: CASSPDPAWGGELFF.

The rearrangement links TRBV20-1 to TRBJ2-1; with no DNA, the TCRdb D assignment of TRBD2 cannot be verified. The CDR3 runs to 15 residues. Germline V gives CDR1 DFQATT, CDR2 SNEGSKA (reference sequence). CDR3 residues: CSARVPRGRGDEQFF.

The chain links TRBV15 to TRBJ2-1; TCRdb selects TRBD1, and the lack of DNA leaves this call unchecked. CDR1 LNHNV and CDR2 YYDKDF come from the germline V gene (reference sequence). This CDR3 region has 14 residues. CDR3 protein: CATSGDRGYNEQFF.

The V and J genes are TRBV25-1 and TRBJ2-5; TCRdb indicates TRBD1, and absent DNA this call remains unverified. The length of the CDR3 is 15 residues. Per the germline V gene, CDR1 is MGHDK and CDR2 is SYGVNS. CDR3 in amino acids: CASSPLTAYQETQYF.

The chain recombines TRBV5-1 with TRBJ1-3. This CDR3 contains 14 residues. Germline CDR1 SGHRS, CDR2 YFSETQ. The CDR3 protein is CASSLDPSGNTIYF.

The rearrangement joins TRBV20-1 to TRBJ2-1. Germline V gene sequence: CDR1 DFQATT, CDR2 SNEGSKA (reference sequence). The CDR3 consists of 15 residues. The CDR3 sequence: CSAREIRDNHNEQFF.

CDR3 loop: CASSLVVGAETQYF. The chain recombines TRBV7-9 with TRBJ2-5; TCRdb's D call, TRBD2, is unchecked because there is no DNA. From germline, CDR1 is SEHNR and CDR2 FQNEAQ (reference sequence). CDR3 length: 14 amino acids.